This TCR beta chain originates from a study of early T cells in non-severe SARS-CoV-2 infection. Study context: Chains were unpaired, as sequencing was done on bulk RNA from unsorted whole blood. Notes on the study in general: Clonotype matching in VDJdb favored anti-spike CD8 responses and did not capture private and CD4 specificities.

Each cDNA molecule carried a unique molecular identifier. MiXCR, run by TCRdb on the 5' RACE reads, gives a single entry per CDR3 protein. The sample has fewer than 30,000 distinct CDR3 sequences; under 10% are singletons. This clonotype was counted ten times or more. Its target is unknown. Trimming shortened V by 6 bases and J by 14 bases, and 15 bases separated the two germline ends. The CDR3 contains 11 residues. This chain joins TRBV12-3 or TRBV12-4 and TRBJ2-3; maybe TRBD2 (6 bases). This sequence was found in an adult who was a healthcare worker with PCR-confirmed SARS-CoV-2 infection or an uninfected control (not recorded which). Sequenced sample: whole blood. The CDR3 sequence is CASSFSSGRYF. CDR3 coding DNA: TGTGCCAGCAGCTTCAGTTCCGGGAGGTATTTT.